One sample yielded the 27 T cell receptor beta chains listed below, sequenced in a study of blood T cell repertoires in COVID-19 (dated by TCRdb to the early 2020s). Libraries were prepared through the immunoSEQ multiplex PCR assay. The clones in this table, taken by TCRdb from immuneACCESS, are in-frame only. Not every clone is retained; where verified, under half of the shortfall comes from an unresolved V gene, and the cause of the rest is unknown. Across this sample there are around 150,000 clones, with just over 90% seen only once. The leading ten clones occupy about 2% of the sample. The specimen sequenced was peripheral blood. All receptors come from a woman aged 60-70 years with COVID-19, enrolled during active disease.

The chain combines TRBV21-1 with TRBJ2-7; the listed D gene, TRBD1, was not tested against the DNA. TRBV21-1 is annotated as a pseudogene. The CDR3 extends over 14 amino acids. CDR3 sequence: CASPPPGQDYEQYF. As DNA, the CDR3 is TGTGCCAGCCCTCCACCCGGACAGGACTACGAGCAGTACTTC.

The chain is built from TRBV19 and TRBJ2-3, with 10 bases identical to TRBD2. Germline V CDR1 and CDR2: LNHDA, SQIVND (reference sequence). V dropped 7 bases and J dropped 2; count of bases not matched to a gene: 9. CDR3 size: 16 residues. The CDR3 reads CASNSGSGGATDTQYF. The CDR3 coding sequence is TGTGCCAGTAATTCCGGGAGCGGGGGGGCCACAGATACGCAGTATTTT.

This clone was seen a handful of times. The chain combines TRBV3-1 (or the pseudogene TRBV3-2) with TRBJ2-1; 9 bases align to TRBD2. The CDR3 has 15 amino acids. Germline V CDR1 and CDR2: LGHDT, YNNKEL (reference sequence). V was pared by 1 base and J by 2 bases, with 0 bases of the junction left unmatched. CDR3 loop: CASSQGGGAYNEQFF. CDR3 in DNA: TGTGCCAGCAGCCAAGGCGGGGGGGCCTACAATGAGCAGTTCTTC.

This chain uses TRBV7-3 with TRBJ2-2; 13 bases map to TRBD2. Germline trimming cut 6 bases from V and 3 bases from J; bases unmatched to any gene: 4. CDR1 and CDR2 (germline): SGHTA, FQGTGA. The CDR3 contains 16 residues. This CDR3 is CASSFGLAGDTGELFF. The CDR3 DNA sequence: TGTGCCAGCAGTTTCGGACTAGCGGGAGACACCGGGGAGCTGTTTTTT.

The chain couples TRBV6-6 to TRBJ1-3; 7 bases match TRBD1. J lost 0 bases, V lost 10 bases, and 12 bases had no gene match. Germline V gene data show CDR1 as MNHNY and CDR2 as SVGAGI (reference sequence). The CDR3 is made up of 16 amino acids. The CDR3 region is CATFGTARSSGNTIYF. The CDR3 bases are TGTGCCACCTTCGGGACAGCTAGATCCTCTGGAAACACCATATATTTT.

The chain's CDR3 is CASSLGHGKLFF. CDR3 coding DNA: TGTGCCAGCAGCTTAGGACACGGAAAACTGTTTTTT. This chain joins TRBV7-9 and TRBJ1-4; D uncertain. Germline CDR1 reads SEHNR; CDR2 reads FQNEAQ (reference sequence). Trimming shortened V by 1 base and J by 10 bases, and 7 bases separated the two germline ends. The CDR3 has 12 amino acids.

The CDR3 loop is CASSLSPLGQEEYGYTF. In DNA form, the CDR3 reads TGTGCCAGCAGTTTATCGCCTCTTGGACAGGAGGAGTATGGCTACACCTTC. The J gene is TRBJ1-2, the V gene TRBV27; 7 positions agree with TRBD1. This CDR3 contains 17 residues. CDR1 is MNHEY and CDR2 is SMNVEV in the germline V gene (reference sequence). The V and J ends lost 0 bases and 5 bases, in that order; junction bases with no gene match: 12.

This sequence joins TRBV7-9 and TRBJ1-4; tentatively, D is TRBD1 (5 bases). Per the germline V gene, CDR1 is SEHNR and CDR2 is FQNEAQ (reference sequence). With 5 bases removed from V and 8 bases from J, the gap between germline ends came to 12 bases. CDR3 length equals 13 residues. The CDR3 is CASSQIAGEKLFF. In nucleotides, the CDR3 is TGTGCCAGCAGCCAGATTGCAGGGGAAAAACTGTTTTTT.

V and J are TRBV18 and TRBJ1-1, with a weak D call TRBD1 (6 bases). CDR1 is KGHSH and CDR2 is LQKENI in the germline V gene. The CDR3 is 16 residues long. V was cut by 3 bases and J by 0 bases, with 14 bases left in between. CDR3 in DNA: TGTGCCAGCTCACCGGCCGTGACAGGTTTGAACACTGAAGCTTTCTTT. Translation gives CASSPAVTGLNTEAFF.

V and J are TRBV5-4 and TRBJ1-1, with D perhaps TRBD1 (5 bases). From germline, CDR1 is SGHNT and CDR2 YYREEE (reference sequence). There are 14 residues in the CDR3. The V gene lost 3 bases and the J gene lost 1 base, with 10 bases spanning the gap. The CDR3 spells CASSWGGENTEAFF. The CDR3 DNA sequence: TGTGCCAGCAGCTGGGGGGGAGAGAACACTGAAGCTTTCTTT. Full variable domain (outside the CDR3, taken from reference TRBV5-4 and TRBJ1-1): ETGVTQSPTHLIKTRGQQVTLRCSSQSGHNTVSWYQQALGQGPQFIFQYYREEENGRGNFPPRFSGLQFPNYSSELNVNALELDDSALYLCASSWGGENTEAFFGQGTRLTVV.

V usage is TRBV5-4 and J usage is TRBJ2-3, with a tentative D call TRBD1 (8 bases). The CDR3 sequence is 18 residues long. CDR1 is SGHNT and CDR2 is YYREEE in the germline V gene (reference sequence). Trimming removed 4 bases at V and 0 bases at J, with 21 bases between. CDR3 nucleotide sequence: TGTGCCAGCAGCCTGATACTACAGGGGGGGTATAGCACAGATACGCAGTATTTT. Amino acid sequence: CASSLILQGGYSTDTQYF.

The chain uses TRBV18 and TRBJ1-2, with 7 nucleotides matching TRBD1. CDR3 length: 15 amino acids. V lost 3 bases, J lost 4 bases, and 8 bases stayed unmatched. CDR1 KGHSH and CDR2 LQKENI come from the germline V gene. The CDR3 loop is CASSPRDSYLYGYTF. DNA of the CDR3: TGTGCCAGCTCACCCAGGGACAGCTATCTCTATGGCTACACCTTC.

V gene TRBV9 combines with J gene TRBJ2-2; 9 bases are a match to TRBD1. The CDR3 extends over 15 amino acids. Germline trimming cut 4 bases from V and 2 bases from J; bases unmatched to any gene: 3. Germline V CDR1 and CDR2: SGDLS, YYNGEE. CDR3 residues: CASSWTGVNTGELFF. The CDR3 DNA is TGTGCCAGCAGCTGGACAGGGGTTAACACCGGGGAGCTGTTTTTT.

The rearrangement links TRBV5-1 to TRBJ1-6; D perhaps matches TRBD1 (6 bases). Germline V gives CDR1 SGHRS, CDR2 YFSETQ. Trimming removed 0 bases from V and 6 bases from J, with 10 bases in between. The CDR3 runs 15 residues. Here the CDR3 DNA reads TGCGCCAGCAGCTTGGGCCCAGGGGCTAATTCACCCCTCCACTTT. As protein: CASSLGPGANSPLHF.

The chain has TRBV6-5 and TRBJ1-2; a possible D gene is TRBD1 (6 bases). CDR1 and CDR2 from the germline V gene are MNHEY and SVGAGI. The CDR3 covers 16 residues. V lost 1 base and J lost 3, with 15 bases in between. As DNA, the CDR3 is TGTGCCAGCAGTTACTACCGGGGGGGCAGGGACTATGGCTACACCTTC. The encoded protein is CASSYYRGGRDYGYTF.

The rearrangement links TRBV7-2 to TRBJ1-5; D is uncertain. Trimming shortened V by 4 bases and J by 2 bases, and 9 bases separated the two germline ends. In germline, CDR1 is SGHTA, CDR2 FQGNSA. This CDR3 has 14 residues. CDR3 coding DNA: TGTGCCAGCAGCTCCAGTCCGCGCAATCAGCCCCAGCATTTT. It is translated as CASSSSPRNQPQHF.

This sequence joins TRBV5-1 and TRBJ1-1, with 7 positions matching TRBD1. Germline V gives CDR1 SGHRS, CDR2 YFSETQ. V lost 4 bases to trimming and J lost 0 bases; unmatched junction nucleotides: 6. CDR3 length: 15 amino acids. The CDR3 sequence is CASSPAGGMNTEAFF. The CDR3 DNA reads TGCGCCAGCAGCCCCGCAGGGGGAATGAACACTGAAGCTTTCTTT.

V and J are TRBV5-1 and TRBJ2-3, with 13 bases fitting TRBD2. This CDR3 spans 16 amino acids. Per germline, CDR1 SGHRS and CDR2 YFSETQ. The J segment lost 3 bases and the V segment lost 0 bases, leaving 1 base of the junction unmatched. The CDR3 bases are TGCGCCAGCAGCTTGGGGACTAGCGGGGGAACAGATACGCAGTATTTT. Protein: CASSLGTSGGTDTQYF.

The genes are TRBV18 and TRBJ2-1; 11 nucleotides agree with TRBD2. Germline V gene data show CDR1 as KGHSH and CDR2 as LQKENI. Unmatched junction bases numbered 3, after V lost 3 bases and J lost 5 bases. CDR3 length equals 15 residues. The CDR3 bases are TGTGCCAGCTCACCCACACTAGCGGGGGACAATGAGCAGTTCTTC. Its protein is CASSPTLAGDNEQFF.

The chain combines TRBV2 with TRBJ1-5, with 7 bases identical to TRBD1. V trimming: 5 bases; J trimming: 0 bases; junction bases outside the gene matches: 4. Looked up from germline, CDR1 is SNHLY and CDR2 is FYNNEI. The CDR3 has 15 residues. CDR3 coding DNA: TGTGCCAGCAGTCGCAACAGGGGTAGCAATCAGCCCCAGCATTTT. Protein sequence: CASSRNRGSNQPQHF.

The chain recombines TRBV3-1 (or the pseudogene TRBV3-2) with TRBJ1-1; the D gene is possibly TRBD1 (5 bases). The CDR3 contains 13 residues. Germline V CDR1 and CDR2: LGHDT, YNNKEL (reference sequence). Deletions cut 4 bases from V and 1 base from J, with 7 bases between. In DNA form, the CDR3 reads TGTGCCAGCAGCCTTACAGGGAACACTGAAGCTTTCTTT. As protein: CASSLTGNTEAFF.

This clone showed up just once. The same CDR3 can be traced to other DNA sequences in this sample. The chain recombines TRBV6-1 with TRBJ1-2; maybe TRBD1 (5 bases). The germline gives CDR1 MNHNS, CDR2 SASEGT. The CDR3 runs 14 residues. V lost 3 bases, J lost 3 bases, and 11 bases lay in between. CDR3 coding DNA: TGTGCCAGCAGTGAGGGGGGTGTGGACTATGGCTACACCTTC. Translation: CASSEGGVDYGYTF.

This sequence joins TRBV4-2 and TRBJ1-6, with D possibly TRBD1 on 6 matching bases. V dropped 0 bases and J dropped 1 base, with 10 bases sitting between them. There are 17 residues in the CDR3. Germline CDR1 reads LGHNA; CDR2 reads YNFKEQ. CDR3: CASSQDLGASYNSPLHF. Written as DNA, the CDR3 is TGTGCCAGCAGCCAAGATTTGGGGGCTTCCTATAATTCACCCCTCCACTTT.

The chain carries TRBV3-1 (or the pseudogene TRBV3-2) and TRBJ2-1; 8 bases match TRBD2. Germline CDR1 LGHDT, CDR2 YNNKEL (reference sequence). V dropped 6 bases and J dropped 5; count of bases not matched to a gene: 9. The CDR3 extends over 15 amino acids. In nucleotides, the CDR3 is TGTGCCAGCAGATACACGGGACTAGGTAACAATGAGCAGTTCTTC. It specifies CASRYTGLGNNEQFF.

V is TRBV6-2 or TRBV6-3 and J is TRBJ1-2; D gene ambiguous. The CDR3 length is 14 residues. The V end was cut by 2 bases, the J end by 8 bases, with 15 bases between. Germline V lookup: CDR1 MNHEY, CDR2 SVGEGT. The CDR3 DNA reads TGTGCCAGCAGTTACCCAGTTCCGGGTGAAGGCTACACCTTC. This sequence encodes CASSYPVPGEGYTF.

This chain connects TRBV4-1 to TRBJ2-7, with 8 nucleotides matching TRBD2. Trimming took 3 bases from V and 2 from J; bases not matched to a gene: 12. Germline CDR1 reads MGHRA; CDR2 reads YSYEKL. This CDR3 has 17 amino acids. CDR3 in amino acids: CASSHPAGAGRPYEQYF. The CDR3 DNA follows: TGCGCCAGCAGCCACCCAGCGGGGGCAGGGAGACCCTACGAGCAGTACTTC.

This chain uses TRBV5-8 with TRBJ1-1; perhaps TRBD1 as D (5 bases). Germline CDR1 reads SGHTS; CDR2 reads YDEGEE. V lost 4 bases to trimming and J lost 4 bases, with 11 bases between them. CDR3 length equals 13 residues. CDR3 sequence (DNA): TGTGCCAGCAGCGGAGATGGGGCCACTGAAGCTTTCTTT. Its protein is CASSGDGATEAFF.